This is a list of T cell receptor beta chains from one sample in a study of blood T cell repertoires in COVID-19. The table came from immunoSEQ multiplex PCR; TCRdb's copy has only in-frame clones and leaves some out. The sample shows some 200,000 clones, 80% to 90% of them seen only once. What was sequenced was peripheral blood. The source is a woman aged 50 to 65 with acute or convalescent COVID-19. Both conserved end residues are part of each CDR3. The order of the fields is J gene, clone size, V gene, CDR3 protein. Only some rows state a clone size, as once, few, many or a class for expanded clones.

>TRBJ1-1|NA|TRBV6-5
CASSYSPGTEAFF
>TRBJ1-4|NA|TRBV27
CASRDLSGAPGEKLFF
>TRBJ1-5|NA|TRBV6-5
CASSRGNQGQPQHF
>TRBJ1-3|few|TRBV29-1
CSVTESSGNTIYF
>TRBJ1-2|NA|TRBV9
CASSVEQTVNGYTF
>TRBJ1-1|NA|TRBV13
CASSPRQGAWNTEAFF
>TRBJ2-7|NA|TRBV19
CASSIDNVVGPTREQYF
>TRBJ2-5|NA|TRBV7-2
CASSLDRLLSGTETQYF
>TRBJ1-1|NA|TRBV11-3
CASSRNRDTEAFF
>TRBJ2-1|once|TRBV20-1
CSANEGGSSYNEQFF
>TRBJ2-1|NA|TRBV18
CASSVGASSIHEQFF
>TRBJ2-3|NA|TRBV5-6
CASRGLGGDTQYF
>TRBJ1-4|NA|TRBV27
CASSSGTNEKLFF
>TRBJ2-1|NA|TRBV9
CASSVVANSYNEQFF
>TRBJ2-7|NA|TRBV19
CASSIPRTGGYEQYF
>TRBJ2-7|few|TRBV6-2/TRBV6-3
CASSPQGAGSYEQYF
>TRBJ1-5|NA|TRBV5-8
CASSLEGGGNQPQHF
>TRBJ1-5|NA|TRBV5-1
CASRMSPNQPQHF
>TRBJ1-4|NA|TRBV4-1
CASSRWADNNEKLFF
>TRBJ2-3|NA|TRBV7-2
CASSLFVGGTDTQYF
>TRBJ2-3|once|TRBV5-1
CASSLITSGGATDTQYF
>TRBJ2-2|NA|TRBV24-1
CATSARTGELFF
>TRBJ1-1|once|TRBV5-6
CASSDDYRGRTEAFF
>TRBJ1-6|NA|TRBV7-2
CASSIDSGTLQPLHF